This is a list of T cell receptor beta chains from one sample in a study of blood T cell repertoires in COVID-19. Profiled with immunoSEQ multiplex PCR; TCRdb holds only in-frame clones, not every one. The top ten clones hold over 1.5% of a sample with 130,000 or so clones, about 91% of them seen once. Input material: peripheral blood. The receptor set was obtained from a woman aged 60-70 years with acute or convalescent COVID-19. CDR3s include the opening cysteine and the closing phenylalanine or tryptophan. A D gene is named only where the DNA matches it firmly. Only some rows state a clone size, as once, few, many or a class for expanded clones.

clone_size,d_call,j_call,v_call,cdr3_nt,cdr3_aa
-,-,TRBJ1-4,TRBV7-2,TGTGCCAGCAGCCTTCTACCCGAGGTTGAAAAACTGTTTTTT,CASSLLPEVEKLFF
-,-,TRBJ2-3,TRBV6-6,TGTGCCAGCAGTATGCGCCGGTCGGTAGATACGCAGTATTTT,CASSMRRSVDTQYF
-,-,TRBJ1-1,TRBV28,TGTGCCAGCAGGGGGCAGGTATATGCTGAAGCTTTCTTT,CASRGQVYAEAFF
-,-,TRBJ1-6,TRBV10-3,TGTGCCATCACGGACAGTTATAATTCACCCCTCCACTTT,CAITDSYNSPLHF
-,TRBD1,TRBJ2-2,TRBV5-6,TGTGCCAGCAGCGGGACCGGTTGGGACAGGGGTACCGGGGAGCTGTTTTTT,CASSGTGWDRGTGELFF
-,TRBD2,TRBJ2-3,TRBV18,TGTGCCAGCTCGCCCTCGACTAGCGGGGGTAGGGATACGCAGTATTTT,CASSPSTSGGRDTQYF
-,TRBD1,TRBJ2-2,TRBV27,TGTGCCAGCACCACACGGACAGGGGCCGGGGAGCTGTTTTTT,CASTTRTGAGELFF
-,TRBD2,TRBJ2-1,TRBV5-1,TGCGCCAGCAGGCTGGGACTAGCGGACAATGAGCAGTTCTTC,CASRLGLADNEQFF
-,TRBD1,TRBJ2-6,TRBV7-8,TGTGCCTCAGGGGGCGTTCGCTCTGGGGCCAACGTCCTGACTTTC,CASGGVRSGANVLTF
-,-,TRBJ2-1,TRBV13,TGTGCCAGCAGCTTAGGTAGGGGGGGACTGATTGGTGAGCAGTTCTTC,CASSLGRGGLIGEQFF
-,TRBD1,TRBJ1-4,TRBV19,TGTGCCAGTAGTCACAGGGGGCTGATTAATGAAAAACTGTTTTTT,CASSHRGLINEKLFF
-,-,TRBJ1-1,TRBV5-8,TGTGCCAGCAGCTTTACCGGGACATCTGGAGGCACTGAAGCTTTCTTT,CASSFTGTSGGTEAFF
-,TRBD2,TRBJ2-3,TRBV19,TGTGCCAGTAGTATAAGGGGGACTAGCGGGGGCACAGATACGCAGTATTTT,CASSIRGTSGGTDTQYF
-,-,TRBJ1-4,TRBV4-2,TGTGCCAGCAGCCAAGATTTCCAGGGCTGGGAAAAACTGTTTTTT,CASSQDFQGWEKLFF
few,-,TRBJ1-3,TRBV5-4,TGTGCCAGCAGCTTCGGGGGTTTTGGAAACACCATATATTTT,CASSFGGFGNTIYF
-,-,TRBJ1-5,TRBV29-1,TGCAGCGTTGAGTTGGCAGGCGTCCAGCATTTT,CSVELAGVQHF
-,TRBD1,TRBJ2-1,TRBV28,TGTGCCAGCAGTACCGAACGACAGGGGCGCTCCTACAATGAGCAGTTCTTC,CASSTERQGRSYNEQFF
-,-,TRBJ2-3,TRBV5-1,TGCGCCAGCAGCTCAGGGATTTTGTCAGATACGCAGTATTTT,CASSSGILSDTQYF
-,-,TRBJ2-1,TRBV7-2,TGTGCCAGCAGCTTAGCGGGGGGGCCTTACAATGAGCAGTTCTTC,CASSLAGGPYNEQFF
-,-,TRBJ2-7,TRBV15,TGTGCCACCAGCCTCCGGGACACTCCAACATACGAGCAGTACTTC,CATSLRDTPTYEQYF
-,-,TRBJ2-1,TRBV6-4,TGTGCCAGCAGTGTTGCGGGGCCCGGTAGTGAGCAGTTCTTC,CASSVAGPGSEQFF
once,-,TRBJ2-7,TRBV7-3,TGTGCCAGCAGCTTAACGGGGGCGGACCACGAGCAGTACTTC,CASSLTGADHEQYF
few,TRBD1,TRBJ2-7,TRBV18,TGTGCCAGCTCACCAACCCTTTTTCAGGGGGCCCCCTACGAGCAGTACTTC,CASSPTLFQGAPYEQYF
-,TRBD1,TRBJ1-2,TRBV5-6,TGTGCCAGCAGCTTTGAGGACAGGGGATATGGCTACACCTTC,CASSFEDRGYGYTF
-,TRBD1,TRBJ2-2,TRBV18,TGTGCCAGCTCAACCGGACAGGGGGCGAACACCGGGGAGCTGTTTTTT,CASSTGQGANTGELFF
-,-,TRBJ1-1,TRBV3-1/TRBV3-2,TGTGCCAGCAGCCAAGGCCGACAGAACATAAACACTGAAGCTTTCTTT,CASSQGRQNINTEAFF
-,-,TRBJ2-6,TRBV5-4,TGTGCCAGCAGCGGGGCCCCCACCAGAAACTCTGGGGCCAACGTCCTGACTTTC,CASSGAPTRNSGANVLTF
-,-,TRBJ1-1,TRBV4-3,TGCGCCAGCAGCCAAGAAGCGCTTCACACTGAAGCTTTCTTT,CASSQEALHTEAFF
-,-,TRBJ2-1,TRBV4-1,TGCGCCAGCAGCCAAGCGAATATGGGACTTTCCTACAATGAGCAGTTCTTC,CASSQANMGLSYNEQFF
-,-,TRBJ1-3,TRBV12-3/TRBV12-4,TGTGCCAGCTGCTACGGAAACACCATATATTTT,CASCYGNTIYF
-,-,TRBJ2-5,TRBV5-4,TGTGCCAGCAGCTTGTGGGTGAGAGGTCAAGAGACCCAGTACTTC,CASSLWVRGQETQYF
-,TRBD1,TRBJ2-5,TRBV6-5,TGTGCCAGCAGTTATACAGGGGACCAAGAGACCCAGTACTTC,CASSYTGDQETQYF
-,-,TRBJ2-7,TRBV28,TGTGCCAGCAATCTCGGGTCACCCTACGAGCAGTACTTC,CASNLGSPYEQYF
-,-,TRBJ1-2,TRBV6-5,TGTGCCAGCAGTTCCGGACAGCCTCTGGGTGGCTACACCTTC,CASSSGQPLGGYTF
-,TRBD1,TRBJ2-6,TRBV5-6,TGTGCCAGCAGCTTGCGGCTCGTGACAGGGGACTCTGGGGCCAACGTCCTGACTTTC,CASSLRLVTGDSGANVLTF
few,-,TRBJ2-5,TRBV18,TGTGCCAGCTCAACCTACTCGGACAGTCAAGAGACCCAGTACTTC,CASSTYSDSQETQYF
once,TRBD2,TRBJ2-2,TRBV7-9,TGTGCCAGCAGCTTGTTAGCGGGGGACACCGGGGAGCTGTTTTTT,CASSLLAGDTGELFF
-,TRBD1,TRBJ2-3,TRBV6-5,TGTGCCAGCAGGATCGGGACAGGACGAGATACGCAGTATTTT,CASRIGTGRDTQYF
-,TRBD1,TRBJ1-1,TRBV6-2/TRBV6-3,TGTGCCAGCAGTCCAGGACAGGGAATTTCGTACACTGAAGCTTTCTTT,CASSPGQGISYTEAFF
-,-,TRBJ1-5,TRBV4-1,TGCGCCAGCAGCCAAGTCCGGCTGGCCGGGACCCAGCATTTT,CASSQVRLAGTQHF
-,-,TRBJ1-2,TRBV19,TGTGCCAGTAGGGATCTTAGGGGTGGCTATGGCTACACCTTC,CASRDLRGGYGYTF
few,-,TRBJ1-5,TRBV15,TGTGCCACCAGCAGAGATCACGGGAGACCCCTTTTT,CATSRDHGRPLF
-,-,TRBJ1-3,TRBV5-5,TGTGCCAGCAGCCGGGTCCTCTCTGGAAACACCATATATTTT,CASSRVLSGNTIYF
-,-,TRBJ1-6,TRBV7-2,TGTGCCAGCAGCTTAGTGCCACAGTATTCACCCCTCCACTTT,CASSLVPQYSPLHF
once,-,TRBJ2-1,TRBV7-9,TGTGCCAGCAGCTTAGAGGGTACGGGGTCCTACAATGAGCAGTTCTTC,CASSLEGTGSYNEQFF
-,-,TRBJ1-5,TRBV3-1/TRBV3-2,TGTGCCAGCAGCCAAACGCCCGGGGGAAGCAATCAGCCCCAGCATTTT,CASSQTPGGSNQPQHF